The clone carrying this T cell receptor (beta chain) was counted ten times or more. Its antigen is currently unknown. The sample comes from a study of T cells in Graves' hyperthyroidism and ophthalmopathy. Ophthalmopathy patients all had a Clinical Activity Score of at least 3, a NOSPECS grade of at least 4 and disease under 3 months old. Every diagnosis used clinical symptoms, serum thyroxine and TRAb, thyroid ultrasound and orbital computed tomography. Germline lookup yields CDR1 SGHAT and CDR2 FQNNGV. Germline trimming cut 5 bases from V and 8 bases from J; bases unmatched to any gene: 9. The CDR3 loop spans 14 amino acids. General observations from the study: Model output signaled ophthalmopathy a median around 5.9 months ahead of onset. Expanded thyroid clonotypes (above 0.001) were mostly also found in blood.

TCR beta CDR3 sequences were amplified from RNA transcripts. The HTBI primer set was used in a first-round RT-PCR of the TCR CDR3. MiXCR, applied by TCRdb to the multiplex PCR reads, yields one record per CDR3 protein. The table shows about 370,000 distinct CDR3 sequences, with about 15% occurring only once. The chain recombines TRBV11-2 with TRBJ2-3; 8 bases are a match to TRBD1. The sequence was collected from a woman aged 60-75 years with Graves' ophthalmopathy. Input material: blood. The CDR3 reads CASSLDRGAGTQYF. Here the CDR3 DNA reads TGTGCCAGCAGCCTCGACAGGGGCGCTGGTACGCAGTATTTT.